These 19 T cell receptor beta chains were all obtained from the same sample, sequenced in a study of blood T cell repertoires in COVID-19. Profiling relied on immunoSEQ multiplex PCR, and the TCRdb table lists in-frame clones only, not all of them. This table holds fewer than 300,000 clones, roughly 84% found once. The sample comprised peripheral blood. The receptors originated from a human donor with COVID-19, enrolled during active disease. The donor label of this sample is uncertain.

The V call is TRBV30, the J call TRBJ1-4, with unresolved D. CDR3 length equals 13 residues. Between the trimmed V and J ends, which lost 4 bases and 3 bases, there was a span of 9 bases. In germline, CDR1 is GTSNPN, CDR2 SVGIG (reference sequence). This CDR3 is CAWKDSANEKLFF. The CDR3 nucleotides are TGTGCCTGGAAGGACTCGGCTAATGAAAAACTGTTTTTT. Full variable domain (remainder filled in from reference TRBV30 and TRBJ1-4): SQTIHQWPATLVQPVGSPLSLECTVEGTSNPNLYWYRQAAGRGLQLLFYSVGIGQISSEVPQNLSASRPQDRQFILSSKKLLLSDSGFYLCAWKDSANEKLFFGSGTQLSVL.

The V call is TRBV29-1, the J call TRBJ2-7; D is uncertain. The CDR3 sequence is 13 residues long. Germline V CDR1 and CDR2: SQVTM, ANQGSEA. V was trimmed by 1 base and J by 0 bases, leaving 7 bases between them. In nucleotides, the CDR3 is TGCAGCGTTGAAGTGGGCATCTCCTACGAGCAGTACTTC. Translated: CSVEVGISYEQYF.

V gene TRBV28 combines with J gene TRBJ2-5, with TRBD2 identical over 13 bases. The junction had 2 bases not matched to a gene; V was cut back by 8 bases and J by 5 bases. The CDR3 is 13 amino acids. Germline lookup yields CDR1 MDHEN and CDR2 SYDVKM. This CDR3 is CASQLAGGETQYF. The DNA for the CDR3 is TGTGCCAGCCAACTAGCGGGAGGGGAGACCCAGTACTTC.

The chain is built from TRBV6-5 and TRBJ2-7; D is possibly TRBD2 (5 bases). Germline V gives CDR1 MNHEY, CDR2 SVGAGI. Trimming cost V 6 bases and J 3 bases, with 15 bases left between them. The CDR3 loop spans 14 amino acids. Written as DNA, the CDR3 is TGTGCCAGCAGCCGAGCGGCAGGATACTACGAGCAGTACTTC. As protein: CASSRAAGYYEQYF.

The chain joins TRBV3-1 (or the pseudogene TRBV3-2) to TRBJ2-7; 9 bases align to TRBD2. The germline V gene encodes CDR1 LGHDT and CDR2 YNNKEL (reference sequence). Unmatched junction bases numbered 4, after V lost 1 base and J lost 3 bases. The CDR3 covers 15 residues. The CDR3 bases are TGTGCCAGCAGCCAAGGGACTAGCGCTTACTACGAGCAGTACTTC. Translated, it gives CASSQGTSAYYEQYF.

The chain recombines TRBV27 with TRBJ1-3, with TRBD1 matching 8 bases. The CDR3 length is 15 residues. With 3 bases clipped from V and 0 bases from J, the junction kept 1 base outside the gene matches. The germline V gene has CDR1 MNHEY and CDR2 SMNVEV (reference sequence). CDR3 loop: CASSFDRGSGNTIYF. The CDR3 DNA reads TGTGCCAGCAGTTTCGACAGGGGCTCTGGAAACACCATATATTTT.

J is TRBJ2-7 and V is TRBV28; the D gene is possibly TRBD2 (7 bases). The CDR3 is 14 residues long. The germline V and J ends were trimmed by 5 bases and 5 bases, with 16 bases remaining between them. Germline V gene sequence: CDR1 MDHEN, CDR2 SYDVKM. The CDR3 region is CASSQLWGGHEQYF. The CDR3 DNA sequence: TGTGCCAGCAGTCAGCTTTGGGGGGGCCACGAGCAGTACTTC.

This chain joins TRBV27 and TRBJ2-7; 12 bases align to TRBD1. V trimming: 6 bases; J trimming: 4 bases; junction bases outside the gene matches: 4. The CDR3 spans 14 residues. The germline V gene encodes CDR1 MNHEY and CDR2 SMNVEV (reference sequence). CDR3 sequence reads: CASSPGQGAYEQYF. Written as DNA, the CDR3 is TGTGCCAGCAGCCCGGGACAGGGGGCGTACGAGCAGTACTTC.

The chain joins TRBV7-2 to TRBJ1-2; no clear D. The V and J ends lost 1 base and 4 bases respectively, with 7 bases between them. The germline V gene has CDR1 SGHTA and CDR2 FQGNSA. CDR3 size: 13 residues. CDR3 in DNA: TGTGCCAGCAGCTTAGAAGCTATCTATGGCTACACCTTC. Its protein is CASSLEAIYGYTF.

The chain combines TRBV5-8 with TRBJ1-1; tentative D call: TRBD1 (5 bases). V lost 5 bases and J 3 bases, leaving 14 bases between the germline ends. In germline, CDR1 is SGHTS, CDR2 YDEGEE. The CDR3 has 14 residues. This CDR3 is CASRPAGWDTEAFF. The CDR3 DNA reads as TGTGCCAGCAGGCCCGCAGGGTGGGACACTGAAGCTTTCTTT.

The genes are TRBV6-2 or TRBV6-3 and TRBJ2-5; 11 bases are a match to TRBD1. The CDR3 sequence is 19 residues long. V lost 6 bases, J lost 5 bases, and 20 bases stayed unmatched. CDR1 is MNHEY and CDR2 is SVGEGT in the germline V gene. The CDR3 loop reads CASSPTGTGGSASWETQYF. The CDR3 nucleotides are TGTGCCAGCAGCCCAACCGGGACAGGGGGATCCGCTAGTTGGGAGACCCAGTACTTC.

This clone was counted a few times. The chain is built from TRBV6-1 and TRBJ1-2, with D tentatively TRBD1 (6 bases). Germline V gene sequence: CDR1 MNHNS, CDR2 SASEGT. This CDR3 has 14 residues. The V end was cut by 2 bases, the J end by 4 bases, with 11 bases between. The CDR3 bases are TGTGCCAGCAGTGAACAGAGACAGGCCTATGGCTACACCTTC. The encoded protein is CASSEQRQAYGYTF.

CDR3 in amino acids: CASSLEGQGTNYGYTF. The CDR3 nucleotides are TGTGCCAGCAGCTTAGAGGGACAGGGCACTAACTATGGCTACACCTTC. The chain joins TRBV7-3 to TRBJ1-2; 9 bases match TRBD1. The CDR3 contains 16 residues. Germline trimming cut 2 bases from V and 0 bases from J; bases unmatched to any gene: 4. Looked up from germline, CDR1 is SGHTA and CDR2 is FQGTGA.

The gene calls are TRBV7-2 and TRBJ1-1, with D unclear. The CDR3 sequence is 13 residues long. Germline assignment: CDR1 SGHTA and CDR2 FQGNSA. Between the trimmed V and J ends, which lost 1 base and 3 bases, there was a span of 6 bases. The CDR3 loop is CASSLGRYTEAFF. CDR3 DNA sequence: TGTGCCAGCAGCTTAGGCAGATACACTGAAGCTTTCTTT.

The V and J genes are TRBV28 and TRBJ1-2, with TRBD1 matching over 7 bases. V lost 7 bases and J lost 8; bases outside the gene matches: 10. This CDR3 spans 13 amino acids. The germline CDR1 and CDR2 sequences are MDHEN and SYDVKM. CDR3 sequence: CASTPYRGLGYTF. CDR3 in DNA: TGTGCCAGCACCCCCTACAGGGGCCTGGGCTACACCTTC.

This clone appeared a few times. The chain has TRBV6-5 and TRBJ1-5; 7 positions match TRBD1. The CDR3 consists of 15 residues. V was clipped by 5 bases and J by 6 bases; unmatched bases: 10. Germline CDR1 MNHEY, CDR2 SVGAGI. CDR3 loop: CASSTRTGAAQPQHF. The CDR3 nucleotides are TGTGCCAGCAGTACCCGGACAGGTGCCGCTCAGCCCCAGCATTTT.

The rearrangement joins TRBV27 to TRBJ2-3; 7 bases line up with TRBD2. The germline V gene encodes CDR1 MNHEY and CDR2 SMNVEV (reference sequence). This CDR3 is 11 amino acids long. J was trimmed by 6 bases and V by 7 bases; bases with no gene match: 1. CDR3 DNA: TGTGCCAGCACCGGGGGGGATACGCAGTATTTT. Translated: CASTGGDTQYF.

CDR3 bases: TGTGCCTGGAGTGTATCTCCTAGCGGAACCTACGAGCAGTACTTC. Its translation is CAWSVSPSGTYEQYF. J is TRBJ2-7 and V is TRBV30; 7 nucleotides agree with TRBD2. V was pared by 0 bases and J by 2 bases, with 7 bases of the junction left unmatched. The CDR3 is 15 amino acids. The V gene's germline CDR1 is GTSNPN and CDR2 SVGIG (reference sequence).

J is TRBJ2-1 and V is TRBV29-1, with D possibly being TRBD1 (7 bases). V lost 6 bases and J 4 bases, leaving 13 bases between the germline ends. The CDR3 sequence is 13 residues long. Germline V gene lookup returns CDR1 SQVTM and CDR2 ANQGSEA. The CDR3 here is CSVRDSRYNEQFF. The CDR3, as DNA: TGCAGCGTGCGGGACAGCCGATACAATGAGCAGTTCTTC.